A selection of T cell receptor beta chains follows, all from one sample in a study of CD8 T cells in Susac syndrome. TCRdb itself ran the immunoSEQ multiplex PCR reads through MiXCR, one entry per CDR3 protein. Of 150,000 to 200,000 distinct CDR3 sequences listed, roughly nine tenths are singletons. Material: CD4+ T cells from PBMCs. The receptors derive from a human donor with Susac syndrome. The CDR3 runs from the conserved cysteine through the conserved F or W. The D gene is left open where the match is weak. Clone size is not always given. Where it is, it says once, few, many or a class for expanded clones.

TRBV30	-	-	TRBJ2-7	CAWSVVTGAYEQYF	TGTGCCTGGAGTGTAGTAACCGGGGCCTACGAGCAGTACTTC
TRBV29-1	-	-	TRBJ2-2	CSVAGVGTGELFF	TGCAGCGTTGCTGGGGTTGGAACCGGGGAGCTGTTTTTT
TRBV28	-	-	TRBJ2-7	CASSGLFEQYF	TGTGCCAGCAGCGGACTTTTCGAGCAGTACTTC
TRBV7-9	-	-	TRBJ2-6	CASSLRLGSSGANVLTF	TGTGCCAGCAGCTTAAGGCTGGGTTCCTCTGGGGCCAACGTCCTGACTTTC
TRBV16	-	-	TRBJ1-3	CASSRVYDSRRDTIYF	TGTGCCAGCAGCCGAGTCTATGACAGCCGGAGGGACACCATATATTTT
TRBV4-1	once	-	TRBJ1-1	CASSQEQQGTTEAFF	TGCGCCAGCAGCCAAGAGCAACAGGGAACTACTGAAGCTTTCTTT
TRBV6-5	-	-	TRBJ2-7	CASSYSRGNSYEQYF	TGTGCCAGCAGTTACTCGAGGGGGAACTCCTACGAGCAGTACTTC
TRBV7-8	-	TRBD1	TRBJ1-5	CASSLRTGGSQPQHF	TGTGCCAGCAGCTTACGGACAGGGGGAAGTCAGCCCCAGCATTTT
TRBV28	-	-	TRBJ1-5	CASSFPAKISNQPQHF	TGTGCCAGCAGTTTCCCAGCGAAAATTAGCAATCAGCCCCAGCATTTT
TRBV20-1	-	TRBD1	TRBJ1-1	CSANSGTANTEAFF	TGCAGCGCGAATTCTGGGACAGCTAACACTGAAGCTTTCTTT
TRBV5-5	-	-	TRBJ2-1	CASSAGDPSQFF	TGTGCCAGCAGCGCCGGGGACCCCAGCCAGTTCTTC
TRBV30	-	-	TRBJ1-4	CAWGAGTEKLFF	TGTGCCTGGGGAGCAGGGACTGAAAAACTGTTTTTT
TRBV9	-	TRBD2	TRBJ2-7	CASSVRGGAKDEQYF	TGTGCCAGCAGCGTGCGCGGGGGGGCCAAGGACGAGCAGTACTTC
TRBV21-1	-	-	TRBJ2-7	CASSLSETGEDYEQYF	TGTGCCAGCAGCCTCTCCGAGACAGGGGAGGACTACGAGCAGTACTTC
TRBV7-3	-	-	TRBJ2-2	CASSSSGELFF	TGTGCCAGCAGCTCCTCCGGGGAGCTGTTTTTT
TRBV7-8	-	TRBD1	TRBJ2-7	CASSKRTGETQEQYF	TGTGCCAGCAGCAAAAGGACAGGGGAAACTCAGGAGCAGTACTTC
TRBV11-2	-	-	TRBJ2-1	CASSPLNQGNNEQFF	TGTGCCAGCAGCCCACTCAATCAGGGCAACAATGAGCAGTTCTTC
TRBV3-1	-	-	TRBJ1-6	CASSRAQGSSYNSPLHF	TGTGCCAGCAGCCGAGCGCAAGGGAGCTCCTATAATTCACCCCTCCACTTT
TRBV10-3	-	-	TRBJ1-1	CAIRKTNRDTEAFF	TGTGCCATCAGAAAAACAAACAGGGACACTGAAGCTTTCTTT
TRBV20-1	-	TRBD2	TRBJ2-3	CSASRSGTLGYTQYF	TGCAGTGCTTCGCGGAGCGGGACGCTCGGGTATACGCAGTATTTT
TRBV20-1	-	TRBD2	TRBJ2-1	CSATGTSGRLSYNEQFF	TGCAGTGCCACCGGGACTAGCGGGAGGCTATCCTACAATGAGCAGTTCTTC
TRBV5-1	-	-	TRBJ2-7	CASSVQSGSYEQYF	TGCGCCAGCAGCGTTCAAAGCGGATCCTACGAGCAGTACTTC
TRBV19	-	-	TRBJ1-1	CASNSGWTNTEAFF	TGTGCCAGTAACTCAGGGTGGACTAACACTGAAGCTTTCTTT
TRBV6-5	-	-	TRBJ1-5	CASSSAAGRQPQHF	TGTGCCAGCAGTTCCGCGGCAGGGCGGCAGCCCCAGCATTTT
TRBV3-1	-	-	TRBJ2-1	CASSQDRIHEQFF	TGTGCCAGCAGCCAAGACAGGATCCATGAGCAGTTCTTC
TRBV5-1	-	TRBD1	TRBJ2-2	CASSKSGTATTGELFF	TGCGCCAGCAGCAAATCCGGGACAGCCACCACCGGGGAGCTGTTTTTT
TRBV12-3/TRBV12-4	-	-	TRBJ2-2	CASKPGDVGELFF	TGTGCCAGCAAACCTGGGGACGTTGGGGAGCTGTTTTTT
TRBV2	-	-	TRBJ2-5	CASSEQETQYF	TGTGCCAGCAGTGAACAAGAGACCCAGTACTTC
TRBV5-1	few	TRBD1	TRBJ2-5	CASSLNGQGQETQYF	TGCGCCAGCAGCTTGAATGGACAGGGACAAGAGACCCAGTACTTC
TRBV7-3	-	-	TRBJ1-4	CASSWGRGEKLFF	TGTGCCAGCAGCTGGGGACGTGGGGAAAAACTGTTTTTT
TRBV5-1	-	-	TRBJ1-2	CASSLSEDYGYTF	TGCGCCAGCAGCTTGTCGGAGGACTATGGCTACACCTTC
TRBV29-1	-	-	TRBJ1-1	CSLRDANTEAFF	TGCAGCCTCAGGGACGCTAACACTGAAGCTTTCTTT
TRBV20-1	-	TRBD1	TRBJ1-1	CSATRQTGLNTEAFF	TGCAGTGCTACTCGTCAGACAGGGTTGAACACTGAAGCTTTCTTT
TRBV7-6	-	-	TRBJ2-7	CASSPQDSSYEQYF	TGTGCCAGCAGCCCACAAGACAGCTCCTACGAGCAGTACTTC
TRBV5-1	-	TRBD1	TRBJ2-7	CASSHTGDRVSNSYEQYF	TGCGCCAGCAGTCACACGGGGGACAGGGTATCGAACTCCTACGAGCAGTACTTC
TRBV5-1	-	TRBD2	TRBJ2-1	CASSGSGGSSYNEQFF	TGCGCCAGCAGCGGTAGCGGGGGAAGCTCCTACAATGAGCAGTTCTTC
TRBV19	-	TRBD1	TRBJ1-1	CASSIGLQGFEAFF	TGTGCCAGTAGTATAGGACTACAGGGGTTTGAAGCTTTCTTT
TRBV24-1	-	TRBD1	TRBJ2-3	CATSDTGQGAGDTQYF	TGTGCCACCAGTGATACGGGACAGGGGGCTGGAGATACGCAGTATTTT
TRBV20-1	-	-	TRBJ2-2	CSARLEGSPSGELFF	TGCAGTGCTAGACTAGAGGGGAGCCCTTCCGGGGAGCTGTTTTTT
TRBV7-2	-	-	TRBJ2-5	CASSLSPSQETQYF	TGTGCCAGCAGCTTATCTCCCAGCCAAGAGACCCAGTACTTC
TRBV12-3/TRBV12-4	-	-	TRBJ2-1	CASSLGLHNEQFF	TGTGCCAGCAGTTTAGGGCTCCACAATGAGCAGTTCTTC
TRBV30	once	-	TRBJ2-1	CACESPDVQFF	TGTGCCTGCGAGTCTCCGGATGTTCAGTTCTTC
TRBV9	-	-	TRBJ2-1	CASSVVSSGSYNEQFF	TGTGCCAGCAGCGTAGTCAGTAGCGGATCCTACAATGAGCAGTTCTTC
TRBV5-1	-	TRBD1	TRBJ1-2	CASSPGQGKASYGYTF	TGCGCCAGCAGCCCCGGACAGGGGAAGGCGAGCTATGGCTACACCTTC
TRBV13	-	-	TRBJ2-7	CASRPGQSYEQYF	TGTGCCAGCAGACCAGGACAGTCCTACGAGCAGTACTTC
TRBV7-2	once	TRBD1	TRBJ2-1	CASSFDRDNEQFF	TGTGCCAGCAGCTTCGACAGGGATAATGAGCAGTTCTTC
TRBV30	-	-	TRBJ1-4	CAWRVVGVKKLFF	TGTGCCTGGAGGGTGGTGGGGGTTAAAAAACTGTTTTTT